Given below is one T cell receptor beta chain in context. Its antigen remains unidentified. The data stem from a study of OX40 agonist ivuxolimab in advanced cancers. Study background: The patients received agonistic anti-OX40 (CD134) antibody ivuxolimab. Partial responses occurred in Three dose-escalation patients, one with hepatocellular carcinoma and two with cutaneous melanoma. Overall study findings and caveats: CD4+ T cells averaged fewer expanded clones than CD8+ T cells.

Looked up from germline, CDR1 is MNHNS and CDR2 is SASEGT. Trimming stripped 2 bases from V and 0 bases from J, with 5 bases between. The CDR3 spans 15 residues. Assay used: immunoSEQ multiplex PCR; TCRdb lists only in-frame clones, some missing. This sample yields about 69,000 clones, of which around 89% are seen a single time; more than 5.5% belongs to the top ten. This chain uses TRBV6-1 with TRBJ2-6; D is undetermined. The TCR originated in an adult with an advanced solid tumor such as melanoma, head and neck, liver or kidney cancer. The sample in question was CD4+ or CD8+ T cells sorted from blood, obtained in a trial of the OX40 agonist ivuxolimab. The CDR3 region is CASSENDSGANVLTF. The CDR3 DNA sequence: TGTGCCAGCAGTGAAAACGACTCTGGGGCCAACGTCCTGACTTTC.